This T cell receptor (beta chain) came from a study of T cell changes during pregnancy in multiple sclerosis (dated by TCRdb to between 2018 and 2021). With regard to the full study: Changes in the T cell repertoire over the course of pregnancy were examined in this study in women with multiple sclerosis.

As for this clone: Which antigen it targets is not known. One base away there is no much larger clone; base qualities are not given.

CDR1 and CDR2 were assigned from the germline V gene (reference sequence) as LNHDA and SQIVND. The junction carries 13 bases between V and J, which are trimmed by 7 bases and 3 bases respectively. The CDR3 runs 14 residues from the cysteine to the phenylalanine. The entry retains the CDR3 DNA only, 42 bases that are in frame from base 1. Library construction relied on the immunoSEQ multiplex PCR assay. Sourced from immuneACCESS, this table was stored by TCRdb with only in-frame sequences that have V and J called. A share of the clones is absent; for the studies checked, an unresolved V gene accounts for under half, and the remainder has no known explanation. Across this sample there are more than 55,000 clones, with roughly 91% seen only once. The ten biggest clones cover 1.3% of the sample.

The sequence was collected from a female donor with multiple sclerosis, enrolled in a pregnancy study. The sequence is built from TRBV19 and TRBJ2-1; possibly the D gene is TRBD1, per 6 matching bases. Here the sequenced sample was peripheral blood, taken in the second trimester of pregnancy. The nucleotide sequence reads TGTGCCAGTAAAGTCAGGGGCGGCTACAATGAGCAGTTCTTC. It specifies CASKVRGGYNEQFF.